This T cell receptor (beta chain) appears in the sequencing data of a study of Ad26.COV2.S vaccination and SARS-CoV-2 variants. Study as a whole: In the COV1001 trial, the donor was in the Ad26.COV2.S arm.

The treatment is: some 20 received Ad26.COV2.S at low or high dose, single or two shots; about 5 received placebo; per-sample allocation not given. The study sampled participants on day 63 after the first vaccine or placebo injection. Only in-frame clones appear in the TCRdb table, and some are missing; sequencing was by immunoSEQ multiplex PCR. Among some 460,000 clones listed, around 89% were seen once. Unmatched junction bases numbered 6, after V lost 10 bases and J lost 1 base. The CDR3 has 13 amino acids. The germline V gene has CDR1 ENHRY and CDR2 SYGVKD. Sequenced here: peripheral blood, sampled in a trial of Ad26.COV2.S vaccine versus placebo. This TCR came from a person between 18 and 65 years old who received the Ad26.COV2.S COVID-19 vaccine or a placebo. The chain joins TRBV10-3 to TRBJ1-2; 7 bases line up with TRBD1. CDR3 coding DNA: TGTGCCACCACAGGGGACCTTAACTATGGCTACACCTTC. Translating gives CATTGDLNYGYTF.